This T cell receptor (beta chain) was retrieved from a study of monozygotic twins with inflammatory bowel disease. Study outcomes and limitations: Healthy co-twins, by inverse Simpson, had higher TCRbeta diversity than their siblings with IBD. Variability may have been added to patient repertoires by differing immunosuppressive treatments.

In the case of this clonotype: Its antigen is unidentified.

This CDR3 region has 13 residues. Germline CDR1 is SQVTM and CDR2 is ANQGSEA. TCRdb processed the 5' RACE reads again and assigns one entry to each CDR3 protein, with no DNA. With about 350,000 distinct CDR3 sequences in the sample, the ten largest clones hold around 2%. The chain links TRBV29-1 to TRBJ1-1; there is no DNA to check the TCRdb D call of TRBD1. The TCR was taken from a human donor with ulcerative colitis or Crohn's disease, or a healthy co-twin of an affected twin (not recorded which). The specimen was blood. CDR3 protein: CSVGQGGGTEAFF. The whole variable domain, remainder taken from reference TRBV29-1 and TRBJ1-1, is SAVISQKPSRDICQRGTSLTIQCQVDSQVTMMFWYRQQPGQSLTLIATANQGSEATYESGFVIDKFPISRPNLTFSTLTVSNMSPEDSSIYLCSVGQGGGTEAFFGQGTRLTVV.